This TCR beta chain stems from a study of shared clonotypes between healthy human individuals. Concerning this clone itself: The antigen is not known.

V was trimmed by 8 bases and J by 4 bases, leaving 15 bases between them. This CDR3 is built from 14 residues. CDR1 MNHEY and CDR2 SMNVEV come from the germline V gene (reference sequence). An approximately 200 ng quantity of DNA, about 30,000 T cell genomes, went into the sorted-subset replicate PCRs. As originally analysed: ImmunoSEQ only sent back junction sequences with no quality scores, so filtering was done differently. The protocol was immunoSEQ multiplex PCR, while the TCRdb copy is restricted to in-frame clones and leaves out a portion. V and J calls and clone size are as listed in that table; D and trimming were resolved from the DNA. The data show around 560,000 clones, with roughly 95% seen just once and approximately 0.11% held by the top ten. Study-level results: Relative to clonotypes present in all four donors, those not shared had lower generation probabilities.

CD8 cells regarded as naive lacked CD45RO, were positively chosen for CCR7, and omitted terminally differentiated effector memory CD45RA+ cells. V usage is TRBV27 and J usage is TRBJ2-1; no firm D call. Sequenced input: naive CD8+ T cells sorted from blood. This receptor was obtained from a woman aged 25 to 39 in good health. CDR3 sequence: CASHGQPEYNEQFF. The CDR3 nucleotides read TGTGCCAGCCACGGGCAACCTGAGTACAATGAGCAGTTCTTC.